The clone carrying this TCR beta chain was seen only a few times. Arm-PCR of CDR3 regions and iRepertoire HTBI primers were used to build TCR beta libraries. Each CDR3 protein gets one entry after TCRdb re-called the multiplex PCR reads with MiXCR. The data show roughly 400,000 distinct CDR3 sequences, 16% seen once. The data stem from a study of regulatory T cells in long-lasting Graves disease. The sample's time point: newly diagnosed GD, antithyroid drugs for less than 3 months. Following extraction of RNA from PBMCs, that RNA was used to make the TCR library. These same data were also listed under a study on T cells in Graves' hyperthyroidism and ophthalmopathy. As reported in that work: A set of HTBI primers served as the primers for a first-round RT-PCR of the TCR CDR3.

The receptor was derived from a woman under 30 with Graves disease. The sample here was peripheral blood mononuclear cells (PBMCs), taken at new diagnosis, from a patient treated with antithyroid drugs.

CDR3 in amino acids: CSARDLLAGGPSEQYF. The CDR3 region has the DNA TGCAGTGCTAGAGACCTACTAGCGGGAGGGCCTAGCGAGCAGTACTTC. This chain joins TRBV20-1 and TRBJ2-7; TRBD2 agrees at 13 bases. This CDR3 contains 16 residues. From germline, CDR1 is DFQATT and CDR2 SNEGSKA (reference sequence). The V gene end was trimmed by 0 bases and the J gene end by 6 bases; junction bases not matched to a gene: 8.